A selection of T cell receptor beta chains follows, all from one sample in a study of persistence of HIV-infected CD4 T cells. Here immunoSEQ multiplex PCR was the method, and the copy in TCRdb shows in-frame clones only, minus some. The sample has about 45,000 clones, 88% seen once. The antigens for these receptors are not known. The sequences come from CD4+ T cells sorted from PBMCs after approximately 20-hour stimulation, collected from a patient who received antiretroviral therapy. The receptor source for this set is an adult woman with HIV who was CMV-seropositive. The CDR3 runs from the conserved cysteine through the conserved F or W. D genes are given only for firm matches. Clone size is not always given. Where it is, it says once, few, many or a class for expanded clones.

clone size	J gene	V gene	D gene	CDR3 protein	CDR3 DNA
.	TRBJ1-2	TRBV24-1	.	CATRASGGYTF	TGTGCCACCAGGGCCTCGGGGGGCTACACCTTC
.	TRBJ2-7	TRBV27	.	CASSLIGADEQYF	TGTGCCAGCAGTCTTATAGGGGCCGACGAGCAGTACTTC
few	TRBJ1-6	TRBV27	.	CASSPGRNNSPLHF	TGTGCCAGCAGCCCCGGGCGGAATAATTCACCCCTCCACTTT
.	TRBJ2-6	TRBV15	.	CATSVTGYHAEGANVLTF	TGTGCCACCAGCGTAACAGGGTATCACGCGGAAGGGGCCAACGTCCTGACTTTC
.	TRBJ2-2	TRBV5-4	TRBD1	CASSLRDRMTGELFF	TGTGCCAGCAGCTTGCGGGACAGGATGACCGGGGAGCTGTTTTTT
.	TRBJ2-5	TRBV3-1/TRBV3-2	.	CASSQDARNEETQYF	TGTGCCAGCAGCCAAGATGCACGCAACGAGGAGACCCAGTACTTC
.	TRBJ1-6	TRBV25-1	TRBD1	CASSGTGRFNSPLHF	TGTGCCAGCAGTGGGACAGGGAGATTTAATTCACCCCTCCACTTT
.	TRBJ1-2	TRBV27	.	CASSPRQNYGYTF	TGTGCCAGCAGTCCGCGACAGAACTATGGCTACACCTTC
.	TRBJ1-1	TRBV12-2	.	CASRLRSGRTEAFF	TGTGCAAGTCGCTTAAGATCGGGGCGAACTGAAGCTTTCTTT
.	TRBJ2-4	TRBV18	TRBD1	CASSPGTDLAKNIQYF	TGTGCCAGCTCACCCGGGACAGATCTAGCCAAAAACATTCAGTACTTC
.	TRBJ1-5	TRBV2	.	CASRAGAGPQHF	TGTGCCAGCAGAGCTGGGGCTGGGCCCCAGCATTTT
once	TRBJ2-3	TRBV18	.	CASSLYDQGRGTDTQYF	TGTGCCAGCTCACTCTACGATCAGGGTCGGGGCACAGATACGCAGTATTTT
.	TRBJ1-1	TRBV12-3/TRBV12-4	.	CASSFGRDTEAFF	TGTGCCAGCAGTTTCGGGAGGGACACTGAAGCTTTCTTT
.	TRBJ2-2	TRBV5-4	.	CASSLKGLGTGELFF	TGTGCCAGCAGCTTAAAAGGCTTGGGCACCGGGGAGCTGTTTTTT
.	TRBJ2-7	TRBV6-2/TRBV6-3	TRBD1	CASSPARTGGSYEQYF	TGTGCCAGCAGTCCCGCTCGGACAGGGGGTTCCTACGAGCAGTACTTC
.	TRBJ2-3	TRBV6-5	.	CASSPPGTDTQYF	TGTGCCAGCAGTCCGCCTGGAACAGATACGCAGTATTTT
.	TRBJ2-5	TRBV5-4	.	CASSLAGTETQYF	TGTGCCAGCAGCTTGGCAGGGACGGAGACCCAGTACTTC
.	TRBJ2-1	TRBV18	TRBD2	CASSKEAGDNEQFF	TGTGCCAGCTCAAAAGAAGCGGGGGACAATGAGCAGTTCTTC
.	TRBJ2-2	TRBV5-1	.	CASSLTGGGTGELFF	TGCGCCAGCAGCTTGACAGGGGGGGGCACCGGGGAGCTGTTTTTT
.	TRBJ1-2	TRBV16	.	CASSQFHQGNYGYTF	TGTGCCAGCAGCCAATTTCATCAGGGGAACTATGGCTACACCTTC
.	TRBJ2-1	TRBV5-1	TRBD1	CASSSGQVGNEQFF	TGCGCCAGCAGCTCAGGACAGGTTGGCAATGAGCAGTTCTTC
.	TRBJ2-3	TRBV10-3	.	CAISAQKVSTDTQYF	TGTGCCATCAGTGCACAGAAAGTCTCCACAGATACGCAGTATTTT
.	TRBJ2-3	TRBV7-7	.	CASSPSGAGTDTQYF	TGTGCCAGCAGCCCGAGTGGGGCCGGGACAGATACGCAGTATTTT
.	TRBJ2-4	TRBV7-2	TRBD2	CASSPAGLAGLAKNIQYF	TGTGCCAGCAGCCCTGCCGGACTAGCGGGGCTAGCCAAAAACATTCAGTACTTC
.	TRBJ2-4	TRBV5-1	.	CASSHDSPGLVRVIQYF	TGCGCCAGCAGCCACGACAGCCCAGGGCTAGTTCGGGTCATTCAGTACTTC
.	TRBJ2-7	TRBV30	.	CACRAVSSSYEQYF	TGTGCCTGTAGGGCGGTCAGCAGCTCCTACGAGCAGTACTTC
.	TRBJ2-3	TRBV25-1	TRBD2	CASSEYGTSGVTDTQYF	TGTGCCAGCAGTGAATATGGGACTAGCGGGGTAACAGATACGCAGTATTTT
.	TRBJ2-1	TRBV6-5	.	CASSPGPDAYNEQFF	TGTGCCAGCAGCCCGGGTCCCGACGCCTACAATGAGCAGTTCTTC
.	TRBJ2-3	TRBV29-1	TRBD1	CSVETGQMTTDTQYF	TGCAGCGTTGAAACGGGACAGATGACCACAGATACGCAGTATTTT
.	TRBJ2-5	TRBV18	.	CASSPPGPQETQYF	TGTGCCAGCTCACCACCGGGTCCCCAAGAGACCCAGTACTTC
.	TRBJ1-6	TRBV14	.	CASSKSSSYNSPLHF	TGTGCCAGCAGCAAGTCAAGCTCCTATAATTCACCCCTCCACTTT
.	TRBJ1-1	TRBV5-1	.	CASSLVPSPTEAFF	TGCGCCAGCAGCTTGGTTCCCTCGCCCACTGAAGCTTTCTTT
.	TRBJ2-3	TRBV19	.	CASTNGGEVADTQYF	TGTGCCAGTACCAACGGGGGCGAGGTAGCAGATACGCAGTATTTT
few	TRBJ2-3	TRBV7-3	.	CASSSDRSDTQYF	TGTGCCAGCAGCTCTGACAGATCAGATACGCAGTATTTT
.	TRBJ1-2	TRBV4-1	TRBD1	CASSPRRMGQGAYGYTF	TGCGCCAGCAGCCCCAGAAGGATGGGACAGGGTGCCTATGGCTACACCTTC
.	TRBJ2-1	TRBV25-1	.	CASSGPGTAYNEQFF	TGTGCCAGCAGTGGGCCTGGGACCGCCTACAATGAGCAGTTCTTC
once	TRBJ1-1	TRBV7-3	TRBD1	CASSRQGSAEAFF	TGTGCCAGCAGCCGACAGGGATCTGCTGAAGCTTTCTTT
.	TRBJ1-3	TRBV2	.	CASRQESSGNTIYF	TGTGCCAGCAGACAGGAAAGCTCTGGAAACACCATATATTTT
.	TRBJ2-3	TRBV7-7	TRBD2	CASSLRLAGGNADTQYF	TGTGCTAGCAGCTTAAGGCTAGCGGGGGGTAACGCAGATACGCAGTATTTT
.	TRBJ2-2	TRBV10-3	TRBD2	CAITVGGDTGELFF	TGTGCCATCACCGTGGGGGGGGACACCGGGGAGCTGTTTTTT
.	TRBJ1-1	TRBV7-2	.	CASSLGRALTENTEAFF	TGTGCCAGCAGCTTAGGGAGGGCACTGACCGAGAACACTGAAGCTTTCTTT
.	TRBJ1-3	TRBV18	TRBD1	CASSPFPPGTASNTIYF	TGTGCCAGCTCACCCTTCCCGCCGGGGACAGCTTCAAACACCATATATTTT
few	TRBJ1-6	TRBV30	.	CAWSVGTTYNSPLHF	TGTGCCTGGAGTGTCGGGACAACCTATAATTCACCCCTCCACTTT
.	TRBJ2-7	TRBV29-1	TRBD2	CSAGLAGLPYEQYF	TGCAGCGCGGGGCTAGCGGGCCTTCCCTACGAGCAGTACTTC
.	TRBJ1-5	TRBV4-2	.	CASSQGQGSNQPQHF	TGTGCCAGCAGCCAAGGGCAGGGAAGCAATCAGCCCCAGCATTTT
.	TRBJ2-5	TRBV5-1	TRBD2	CASSFGDQRGGLGETQYF	TGCGCCAGCAGCTTCGGTGACCAGCGGGGGGGCCTTGGTGAGACCCAGTACTTC
.	TRBJ2-6	TRBV27	.	CASSLTVSGANVLTF	TGTGCCAGCAGTTTAACAGTTTCTGGGGCCAACGTCCTGACTTTC
.	TRBJ1-6	TRBV9	TRBD1	CASSVKGQANSPLHF	TGTGCCAGCAGCGTAAAAGGACAGGCTAATTCACCCCTCCACTTT
.	TRBJ2-1	TRBV6-5	.	CASRVRNEQFF	TGTGCCAGCAGGGTCCGGAATGAGCAGTTCTTC
.	TRBJ2-1	TRBV25-1	.	CASSEQGYNEQFF	TGTGCCAGCAGTGAGCAGGGGTACAATGAGCAGTTCTTC
.	TRBJ1-1	TRBV5-1	.	CASSRDGANTEAFF	TGCGCCAGCAGCAGGGACGGGGCCAACACTGAAGCTTTCTTT
.	TRBJ1-4	TRBV12-3/TRBV12-4	.	CASSLGGDEKLFF	TGTGCCAGCAGTCTCGGGGGGGATGAAAAACTGTTTTTT
.	TRBJ1-6	TRBV4-2	.	CASSPATGDNSPLHF	TGTGCCAGCAGCCCGGCTACAGGAGATAATTCACCCCTCCACTTT
.	TRBJ1-1	TRBV7-3	.	CASSLGRDARAFF	TGTGCCAGCAGCCTAGGAAGGGACGCCCGAGCTTTCTTT
.	TRBJ1-1	TRBV9	.	CASSVDFEMNTEAFF	TGTGCCAGCAGCGTAGATTTTGAGATGAACACTGAAGCTTTCTTT
.	TRBJ1-5	TRBV7-8	.	CASSLKERGQPQHF	TGTGCCAGCAGCTTAAAGGAACGGGGTCAGCCCCAGCATTTT
.	TRBJ1-1	TRBV29-1	.	CSVETGFRTEAFF	TGCAGCGTTGAAACGGGGTTTCGGACTGAAGCTTTCTTT